This TCR beta chain was sequenced during a study of post-analysis software for immune sequencing data. Details on this clonotype: Its antigen is unidentified.

TCR beta libraries were prepared from cDNA with unique molecular identifiers. Using its own MiXCR run on the PCR reads, TCRdb lists one record per CDR3 protein. Of some 190,000 distinct CDR3 sequences listed, 29% were seen once; the top ten hold nearly 3.5%. Germline values: CDR1 SEHNR, CDR2 FQNEAQ (reference sequence). This CDR3 spans 13 amino acids. Trimming cost V 5 bases and J 4 bases; bases outside gene matches: 1. The study's findings and limits: Batch-mates among the samples co-clustered strongly by F measure. The study found significantly lower normalized Chao1 diversity in multiple sclerosis patients than in controls. A handful of TRBV segments, including TRBV5-6, TRBV5-1 and TRBV20-1, were more frequent in patients than controls.

V gene TRBV7-9 combines with J gene TRBJ2-2, with 7 nucleotides matching TRBD2. The receptor comes from a girl under 18 with multiple sclerosis. The specimen was blood. The CDR3 nucleotides read TGTGCCAGCAGCCCGGGGGGCACCGGGGAGCTGTTTTTT. Its translation is CASSPGGTGELFF.